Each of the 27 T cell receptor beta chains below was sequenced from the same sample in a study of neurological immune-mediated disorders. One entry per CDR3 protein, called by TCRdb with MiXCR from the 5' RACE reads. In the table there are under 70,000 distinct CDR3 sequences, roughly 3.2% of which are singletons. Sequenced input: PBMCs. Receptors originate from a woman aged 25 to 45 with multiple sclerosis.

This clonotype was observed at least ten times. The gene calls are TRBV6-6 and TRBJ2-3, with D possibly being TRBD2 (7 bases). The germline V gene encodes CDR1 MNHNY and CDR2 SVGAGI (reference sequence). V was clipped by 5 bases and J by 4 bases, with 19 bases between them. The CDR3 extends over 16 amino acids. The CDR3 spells CASSRGGGQHADTQYF. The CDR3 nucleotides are TGTGCCAGCAGTAGGGGGGGCGGACAGCACGCAGATACGCAGTATTTT.

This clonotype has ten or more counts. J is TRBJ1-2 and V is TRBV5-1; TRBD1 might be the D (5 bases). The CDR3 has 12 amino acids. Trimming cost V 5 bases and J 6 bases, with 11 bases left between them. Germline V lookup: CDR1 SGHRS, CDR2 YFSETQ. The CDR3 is CASRAGSDGYTF. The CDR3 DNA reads TGCGCCAGCAGGGCAGGGTCCGATGGCTACACCTTC.

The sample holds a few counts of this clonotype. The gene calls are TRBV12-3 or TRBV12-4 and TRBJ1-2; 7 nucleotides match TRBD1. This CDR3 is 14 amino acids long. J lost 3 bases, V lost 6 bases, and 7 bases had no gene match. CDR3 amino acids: CASSRPGGDYGYTF. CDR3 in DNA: TGTGCCAGCAGCAGACCAGGGGGTGACTATGGCTACACCTTC.

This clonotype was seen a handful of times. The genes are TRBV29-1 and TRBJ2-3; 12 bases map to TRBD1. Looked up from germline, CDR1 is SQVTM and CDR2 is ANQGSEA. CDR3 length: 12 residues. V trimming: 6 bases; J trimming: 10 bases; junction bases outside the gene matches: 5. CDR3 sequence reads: CSVGTGGSAQYF. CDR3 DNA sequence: TGCAGCGTCGGGACAGGGGGCAGCGCGCAGTATTTT.

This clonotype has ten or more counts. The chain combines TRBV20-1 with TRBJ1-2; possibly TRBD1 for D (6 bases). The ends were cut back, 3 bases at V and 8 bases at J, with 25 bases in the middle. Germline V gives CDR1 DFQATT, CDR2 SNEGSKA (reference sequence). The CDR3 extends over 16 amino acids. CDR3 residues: CSASELRGGRLSGYTF. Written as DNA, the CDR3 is TGCAGTGCTAGCGAGTTGAGAGGGGGGAGACTAAGCGGCTACACCTTC.

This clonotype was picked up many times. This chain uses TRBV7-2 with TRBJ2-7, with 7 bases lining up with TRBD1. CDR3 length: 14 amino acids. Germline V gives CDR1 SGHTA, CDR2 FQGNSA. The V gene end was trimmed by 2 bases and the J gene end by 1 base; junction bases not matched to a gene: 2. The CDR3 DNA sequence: TGTGCCAGCAGCTTACAGACAGGGTCCTACGAGCAGTACTTC. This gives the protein CASSLQTGSYEQYF.

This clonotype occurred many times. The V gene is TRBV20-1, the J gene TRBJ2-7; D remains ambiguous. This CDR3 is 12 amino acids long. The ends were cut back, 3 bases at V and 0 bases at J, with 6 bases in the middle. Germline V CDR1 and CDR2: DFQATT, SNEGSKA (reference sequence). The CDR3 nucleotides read TGCAGTGCTAGCGGAAGCTCCTACGAGCAGTACTTC. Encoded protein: CSASGSSYEQYF.

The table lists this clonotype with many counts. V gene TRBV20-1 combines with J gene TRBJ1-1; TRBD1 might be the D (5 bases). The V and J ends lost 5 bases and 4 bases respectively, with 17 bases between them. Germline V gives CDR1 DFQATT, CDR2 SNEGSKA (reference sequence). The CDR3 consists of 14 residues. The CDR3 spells CSAPVTSGTTEAFF. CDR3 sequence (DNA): TGCAGTGCTCCCGTAACCTCAGGGACCACTGAAGCTTTCTTT.

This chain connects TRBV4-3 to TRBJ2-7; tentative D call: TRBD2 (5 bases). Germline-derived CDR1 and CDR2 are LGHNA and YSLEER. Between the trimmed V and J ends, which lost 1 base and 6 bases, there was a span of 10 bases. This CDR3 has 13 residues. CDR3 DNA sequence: TGCGCCAGCAGCCAAGCCCTCCGGGGCGAGCAGTACTTC. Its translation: CASSQALRGEQYF.

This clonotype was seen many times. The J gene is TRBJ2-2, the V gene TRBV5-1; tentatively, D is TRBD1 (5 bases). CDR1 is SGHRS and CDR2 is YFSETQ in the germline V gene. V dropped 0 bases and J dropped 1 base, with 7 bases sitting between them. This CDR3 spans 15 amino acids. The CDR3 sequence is CASSLAGRNTGELFF. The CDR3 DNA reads TGCGCCAGCAGCTTGGCAGGGCGGAACACCGGGGAGCTGTTTTTT.

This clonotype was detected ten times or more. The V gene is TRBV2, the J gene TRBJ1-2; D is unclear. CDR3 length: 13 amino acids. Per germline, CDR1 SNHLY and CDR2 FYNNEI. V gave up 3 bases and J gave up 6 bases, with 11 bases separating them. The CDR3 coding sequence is TGTGCCAGCAGTGACCAGCAGAGGGATGGCTACACCTTC. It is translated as CASSDQQRDGYTF.

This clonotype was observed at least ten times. This CDR3 reads CASSPAFTDGYTF. The CDR3 DNA is TGTGCCAGCAGCCCCGCCTTCACGGATGGCTACACCTTC. The chain employs TRBV12-3 or TRBV12-4 and TRBJ1-2, with D unclear. Trimming shortened V by 6 bases and J by 6 bases, and 14 bases separated the two germline ends. The CDR3 has 13 amino acids.

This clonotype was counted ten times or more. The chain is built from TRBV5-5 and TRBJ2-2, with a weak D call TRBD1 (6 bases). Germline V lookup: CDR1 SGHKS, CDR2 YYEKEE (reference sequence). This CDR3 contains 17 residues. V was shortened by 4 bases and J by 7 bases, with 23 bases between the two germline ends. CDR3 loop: CASSPETGQTPFGELFF. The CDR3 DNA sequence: TGTGCCAGCAGCCCCGAGACTGGACAGACGCCCTTCGGGGAGCTGTTTTTT. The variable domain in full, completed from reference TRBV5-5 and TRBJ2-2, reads DAGVTQSPTHLIKTRGQQVTLRCSPISGHKSVSWYQQVLGQGPQFIFQYYEKEERGRGNFPDRFSARQFPNYSSELNVNALLLGDSALYLCASSPETGQTPFGELFFGEGSRLTVL.

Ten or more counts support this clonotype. CDR3 bases: TGCGCCAGCAGCTTTGGAAATAGCGGTAACACCGGGGAGCTGTTTTTT. Its protein is CASSFGNSGNTGELFF. This sequence joins TRBV5-1 and TRBJ2-2; D might be TRBD2 (6 bases). The length of the CDR3 is 16 residues. The V gene lost 2 bases and the J gene lost 2 bases, with 13 bases spanning the gap. CDR1 and CDR2 from the germline V gene are SGHRS and YFSETQ.

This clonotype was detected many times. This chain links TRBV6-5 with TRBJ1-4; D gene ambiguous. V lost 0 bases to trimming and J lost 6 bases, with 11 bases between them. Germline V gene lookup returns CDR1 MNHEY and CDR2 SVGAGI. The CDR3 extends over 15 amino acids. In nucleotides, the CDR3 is TGTGCCAGCAGTTACTCGACCAGGCCCCATGAAAAACTGTTTTTT. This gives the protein CASSYSTRPHEKLFF.

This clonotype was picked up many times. For the CDR3, the DNA is TGCGCCAGCAGCTTGGTGGGGGGGGCCAACGTCCTGACTTTC. Translating gives CASSLVGGANVLTF. The chain carries TRBV5-1 and TRBJ2-6; D is undetermined. Trimming took 0 bases from V and 4 from J, leaving 5 bases between them. The CDR3 totals 14 residues. Germline V gives CDR1 SGHRS, CDR2 YFSETQ.

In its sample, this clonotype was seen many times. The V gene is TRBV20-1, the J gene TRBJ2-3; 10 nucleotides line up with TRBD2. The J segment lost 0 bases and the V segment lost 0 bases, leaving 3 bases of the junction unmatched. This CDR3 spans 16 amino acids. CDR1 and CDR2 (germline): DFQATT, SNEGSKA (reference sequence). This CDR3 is CSARDPGLASTDTQYF. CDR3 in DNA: TGCAGTGCTAGAGATCCGGGACTAGCGAGCACAGATACGCAGTATTTT.

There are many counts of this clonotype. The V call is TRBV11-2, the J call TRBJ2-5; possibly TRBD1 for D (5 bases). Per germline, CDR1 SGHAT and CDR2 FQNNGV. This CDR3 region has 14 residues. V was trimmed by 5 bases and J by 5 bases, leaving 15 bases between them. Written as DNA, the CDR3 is TGTGCCAGCAGCGTAACCTCAGGGCTGGAGACCCAGTACTTC. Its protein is CASSVTSGLETQYF.

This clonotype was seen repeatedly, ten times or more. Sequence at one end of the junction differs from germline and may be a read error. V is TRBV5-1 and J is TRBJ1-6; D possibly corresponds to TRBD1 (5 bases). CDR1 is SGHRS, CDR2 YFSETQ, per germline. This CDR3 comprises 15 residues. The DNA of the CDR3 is TGCGCCAGCAGCTGGGAGGGGTCCGGGAATTCACCCCTCAACTTT. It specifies CASSWEGSGNSPLNF.

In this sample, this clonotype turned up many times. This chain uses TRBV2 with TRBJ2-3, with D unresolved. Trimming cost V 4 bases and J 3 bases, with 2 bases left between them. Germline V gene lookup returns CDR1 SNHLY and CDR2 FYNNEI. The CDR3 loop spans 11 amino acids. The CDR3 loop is CASSATDTQYF. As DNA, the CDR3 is TGTGCCAGCAGTGCAACAGATACGCAGTATTTT.

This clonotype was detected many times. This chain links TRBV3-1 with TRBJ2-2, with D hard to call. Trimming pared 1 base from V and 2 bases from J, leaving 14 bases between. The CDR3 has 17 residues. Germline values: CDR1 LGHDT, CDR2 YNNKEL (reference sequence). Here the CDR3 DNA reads TGTGCCAGCAGCCAAGCCGAAGGTGACGGAAACACCGGGGAGCTGTTTTTT. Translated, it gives CASSQAEGDGNTGELFF.

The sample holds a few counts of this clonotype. CDR3 nucleotides: TGTGCCAGTAACCGACAGGCCTCGAACACTGAAGCTTTCTTT. Amino acid sequence: CASNRQASNTEAFF. The rearrangement uses TRBV6-1 and TRBJ1-1; tentative D call: TRBD1 (6 bases). Germline V CDR1 and CDR2: MNHNS, SASEGT. This CDR3 has 14 amino acids. Trimming stripped 9 bases from V and 1 base from J, with 15 bases between.

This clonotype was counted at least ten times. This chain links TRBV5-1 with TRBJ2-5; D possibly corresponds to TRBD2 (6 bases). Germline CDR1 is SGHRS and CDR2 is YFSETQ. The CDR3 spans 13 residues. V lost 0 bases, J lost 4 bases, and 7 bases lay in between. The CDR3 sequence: CASSLAGGETQYF. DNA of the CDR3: TGCGCCAGCAGCTTGGCCGGGGGAGAGACCCAGTACTTC.

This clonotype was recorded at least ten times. CDR3 residues: CASSQVRGRGSPLHF. The CDR3 bases are TGTGCCAGCAGCCAAGTGAGGGGAAGGGGTTCACCCCTCCACTTT. The chain uses TRBV3-1 and TRBJ1-6, with D maybe TRBD1 (5 bases). Germline V gene sequence: CDR1 LGHDT, CDR2 YNNKEL (reference sequence). The CDR3 length is 15 residues. Trimming removed 1 base at V and 9 bases at J, with 13 bases between.

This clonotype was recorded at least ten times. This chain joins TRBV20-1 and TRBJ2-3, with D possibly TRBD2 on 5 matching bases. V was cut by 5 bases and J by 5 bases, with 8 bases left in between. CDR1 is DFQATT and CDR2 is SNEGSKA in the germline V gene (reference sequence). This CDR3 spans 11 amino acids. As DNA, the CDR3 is TGCAGTGCTCCTCGGGGAGATACGCAGTATTTT. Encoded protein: CSAPRGDTQYF.

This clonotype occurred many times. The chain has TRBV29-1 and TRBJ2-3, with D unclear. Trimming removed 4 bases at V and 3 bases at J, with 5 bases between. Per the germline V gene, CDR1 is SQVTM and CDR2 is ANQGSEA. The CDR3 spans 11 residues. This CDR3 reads CSVGFTDTQYF. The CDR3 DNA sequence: TGCAGCGTTGGTTTTACAGATACGCAGTATTTT.

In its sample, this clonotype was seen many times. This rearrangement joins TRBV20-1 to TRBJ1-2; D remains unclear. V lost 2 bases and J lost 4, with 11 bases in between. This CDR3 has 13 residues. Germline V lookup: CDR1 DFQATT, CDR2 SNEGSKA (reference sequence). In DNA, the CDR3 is TGCAGTGCTAGATCGACGGGCACCTATGGCTACACCTTC. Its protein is CSARSTGTYGYTF.